Listed here are 21 T cell receptor beta chains from one sample, sequenced in a study of T cell repertoires in cytomegalovirus infection. Each CDR3 protein is one row after TCRdb ran MiXCR on the reads. In the table there are roughly 920,000 distinct CDR3 sequences, roughly 30% of which are singletons. Which antigens these TCRs recognize remains unknown. The starting material was cultured CD8+ T cells from PBMCs, obtained from culture after CMV antigen stimulation. The receptors shown here come from a human donor in good health (CMV status not recorded). Some clones in this sample may be carry-over from other donors' samples.

To note about this clonotype: A read error is likely here: a far larger clone is one base away. The chain has TRBV11-3 and TRBJ2-1; 12 positions match TRBD2. In germline, CDR1 is SGHNT, CDR2 YENEEA. The length of the CDR3 is 15 residues. The J segment lost 4 bases and the V segment lost 5 bases, leaving 3 bases of the junction unmatched. CDR3 sequence: CASSTGLAGYNEQFF. For the CDR3, the DNA is TGTGCCAGCAGCACAGGACTAGCGGGGTACAATGAGCAGTTCTTC. Full variable domain (remainder filled in from reference TRBV11-3 and TRBJ2-1): EAGVVQSPRYKIIEKKQPVAFWCNPISGHNTLYWYLQNLGQGPELLIRYENEEAVDDSQLPKDRFSAERLKGVDSTLKIQPAELGDSAVYLCASSTGLAGYNEQFFGPGTRLTVL.

In regard to this clonotype: One end of the junction fails to match germline, which may point to a read error. The chain combines TRBV29-1 with TRBJ2-3; D perhaps matches TRBD2 (5 bases). Germline assignment: CDR1 SQVTM and CDR2 ANQGSEA. CDR3 length: 15 amino acids. For the CDR3, the DNA is TGCAGCGTTAAAGATTGGAGGAAGAGCACAGATACGCAGTATTTT. The encoded protein is CSVKDWRKSTDTQYF.

This clonotype was seen a handful of times. As DNA, the CDR3 is TGTGCCAGCTTCGACGGGACAGAAAACATTCAGTACTTC. Translating it yields CASFDGTENIQYF. The gene calls are TRBV6-5 and TRBJ2-4; 7 bases match TRBD1. The germline V gene encodes CDR1 MNHEY and CDR2 SVGAGI. V trimming: 8 bases; J trimming: 5 bases; junction bases outside the gene matches: 6. The CDR3 consists of 13 residues.

The genes are TRBV27 and TRBJ2-7, with unresolved D. CDR3 length: 13 residues. The V end was cut by 2 bases, the J end by 3 bases, with 8 bases between. Germline CDR1 is MNHEY and CDR2 is SMNVEV (reference sequence). The chain's CDR3 is CASSLPRCYEQYV. CDR3 DNA: TGTGCCAGCAGTTTACCCCGATGCTACGAGCAGTACGTC.

A few counts support this clonotype. J is TRBJ2-5 and V is TRBV27, with a tentative D call TRBD1 (6 bases). V was shortened by 5 bases and J by 4 bases, with 17 bases between the two germline ends. The V gene's germline CDR1 is MNHEY and CDR2 SMNVEV (reference sequence). The CDR3 loop spans 15 amino acids. Here the CDR3 reads CASSATPIGGETQYF. CDR3 in DNA: TGTGCCAGCAGTGCTACCCCAATAGGGGGAGAGACCCAGTACTTC.

There are a few counts of this clonotype. The V and J genes are TRBV12-3 or TRBV12-4 and TRBJ2-1, with D unclear. The CDR3 has 16 amino acids. The V end lost 8 bases, the J end lost 1 base, and 18 bases lay between the germline ends. CDR3 DNA sequence: TGTGCCAGCGGATTTCAGCTGCATAAATCCTACAATGAGCAGTTCTTC. It translates to CASGFQLHKSYNEQFF.

The chain joins TRBV12-3 or TRBV12-4 to TRBJ2-6; 8 nucleotides align to TRBD1. The V and J ends lost 4 bases and 0 bases, in that order; junction bases with no gene match: 5. The CDR3 totals 17 residues. In DNA, the CDR3 is TGTGCCAGCAGTTCAGGACAGGGCCACTCTGGGGCCAACGTCCTGACTTTC. It translates to CASSSGQGHSGANVLTF.

There are many counts of this clonotype. This chain joins TRBV7-6 and TRBJ2-3; TRBD1 might be the D (6 bases). V was shortened by 4 bases and J by 3 bases, with 11 bases between the two germline ends. The CDR3 runs to 14 residues. Germline-derived CDR1 and CDR2 are SGHVS and FNYEAQ. The CDR3 is CASSWAGETDTQYF. The DNA for the CDR3 is TGTGCCAGCAGCTGGGCAGGGGAGACAGATACGCAGTATTTT.

In the case of this clonotype: This may arise from a read error, as a much more abundant clone is one base away. The CDR3 bases are TGTACCAGCAGCACGACAGGGGAAATGCAGACCCAGTACTTC. Translating gives CTSSTTGEMQTQYF. This chain connects TRBV7-2 to TRBJ2-5; 8 positions match TRBD1. Germline assignment: CDR1 SGHTA and CDR2 FQGNSA. V gave up 5 bases and J gave up 6 bases; unmatched junction bases: 8. The CDR3 runs to 14 residues.

This clonotype was observed a handful of times. This chain uses TRBV4-2 with TRBJ2-1; 7 nucleotides line up with TRBD1. Germline loops: CDR1 LGHNA, CDR2 YNFKEQ. CDR3 length equals 18 residues. The V gene end was trimmed by 6 bases and the J gene end by 3 bases; junction bases not matched to a gene: 17. CDR3 nucleotide sequence: TGTGCCAGCAGTCAAACCCTTTCCGGGACAGATCTCTACAATGAGCAGTTCTTC. Amino acid sequence: CASSQTLSGTDLYNEQFF.

This clonotype has ten or more counts. This chain uses TRBV5-1 with TRBJ2-4; TRBD2 is a possible D gene (6 bases). The CDR3 is 20 amino acids. Germline V gives CDR1 SGHRS, CDR2 YFSETQ. Trimming removed 0 bases from V and 0 bases from J, with 22 bases in between. CDR3 in DNA: TGCGCCAGCAGCTTGGTTGGGGGACTTTCTTCCGACCTAGCCAAAAACATTCAGTACTTC. It codes for CASSLVGGLSSDLAKNIQYF.

This clonotype was counted ten times or more. This chain uses TRBV27 with TRBJ1-4, with D possibly matching TRBD1 (6 bases). Trimming pared 7 bases from V and 8 bases from J, leaving 17 bases between. There are 14 residues in the CDR3. Per germline, CDR1 MNHEY and CDR2 SMNVEV (reference sequence). The chain's CDR3 is CASTGFGGQEKLFF. CDR3 nucleotides: TGTGCCAGCACGGGATTTGGGGGGCAAGAAAAACTGTTTTTT.

This clonotype came up a few times. V usage is TRBV7-9 and J usage is TRBJ1-2; TRBD1 agrees at 8 bases. The CDR3 runs 14 residues. After removal of 5 bases from V and 8 bases from J, the junction contained 10 bases not matched to a gene. Germline V lookup: CDR1 SEHNR, CDR2 FQNEAQ (reference sequence). In nucleotides, the CDR3 is TGTGCCAGCAGCCATAGACAGGGGCTAATCGGCTACACCTTC. Encoded protein: CASSHRQGLIGYTF. The variable domain in full, with the rest retrieved from reference TRBV7-9 and TRBJ1-2, is DTGVSQNPRHKITKRGQNVTFRCDPISEHNRLYWYRQTLGQGPEFLTYFQNEAQLEKSRLLSDRFSAERPKGSFSTLEIQRTEQGDSAMYLCASSHRQGLIGYTFGSGTRLTVV.

This clonotype occurred a few times. The chain joins TRBV3-1 to TRBJ1-2, with 8 nucleotides matching TRBD1. The CDR3 consists of 14 residues. Losses at the gene ends were 0 bases for V and 5 bases for J; bases not matched to a gene: 2. In germline, CDR1 is LGHDT, CDR2 YNNKEL (reference sequence). CDR3 coding DNA: TGTGCCAGCAGCCAAGATCGGACAGGGTATGGCTACACCTTC. As protein: CASSQDRTGYGYTF.

The table lists this clonotype with a count of one. The chain combines TRBV9 with TRBJ2-3; TRBD2 matches 13 bases. Per the germline V gene, CDR1 is SGDLS and CDR2 is YYNGEE. The CDR3 has 20 residues. Unmatched junction bases numbered 13, after V lost 3 bases and J lost 0 bases. CDR3 protein: CASSGRLAGGITPSTDTQYF. CDR3 bases: TGTGCCAGCAGCGGCCGACTAGCGGGGGGAATTACCCCTAGCACAGATACGCAGTATTTT.

The chain joins TRBV15 to TRBJ1-2, with 9 bases that match TRBD1. With 0 bases clipped from V and 5 bases from J, the junction kept 4 bases outside the gene matches. Germline CDR1 and CDR2: LNHNV and YYDKDF (reference sequence). The CDR3 length is 15 residues. This CDR3 reads CATSREKDRGYGYTF. DNA for the CDR3: TGTGCCACCAGCAGAGAGAAGGACAGGGGATATGGCTACACCTTC.

This clonotype was seen at least ten times. The chain has TRBV7-6 and TRBJ2-5; 9 nucleotides match TRBD1. The CDR3 consists of 15 residues. Trimming took 5 bases from V and 4 from J; bases not matched to a gene: 8. CDR1 and CDR2 from the germline V gene are SGHVS and FNYEAQ. This CDR3 is CASSKWDRDRETQYF. Written as DNA, the CDR3 is TGTGCCAGCAGCAAATGGGACAGGGATCGAGAGACCCAGTACTTC.

The chain uses TRBV6-6 and TRBJ2-1; 7 bases map to TRBD2. Losses at the gene ends were 0 bases for V and 4 bases for J; bases not matched to a gene: 6. Germline V gives CDR1 MNHNY, CDR2 SVGAGI (reference sequence). The CDR3 runs to 16 residues. Here the CDR3 DNA reads TGTGCCAGCAGTTACTCTACGGGGGGTAGGTACAATGAGCAGTTCTTC. This encodes CASSYSTGGRYNEQFF.

The chain has TRBV6-1 and TRBJ1-4, with TRBD1 matching 7 bases. Looked up from germline, CDR1 is MNHNS and CDR2 is SASEGT. Germline trimming cut 2 bases from V and 14 bases from J; bases unmatched to any gene: 8. The CDR3 runs 13 residues. The CDR3 loop reads CASSETGQRLLFF. In DNA, the CDR3 is TGTGCCAGCAGTGAAACGGGACAGCGATTGCTGTTTTTT.

This clonotype was observed a handful of times. This rearrangement joins TRBV12-3 or TRBV12-4 to TRBJ2-2; D unresolved. This CDR3 has 13 residues. Trimming stripped 1 base from V and 7 bases from J, with 7 bases between. The CDR3 DNA reads TGTGCCAGCAGTTTAGTTTATAGCGGGGAGCTGTTTTTT. As protein: CASSLVYSGELFF.

This rearrangement joins TRBV5-1 to TRBJ1-1, with 7 bases identical to TRBD1. This CDR3 region has 13 residues. Germline lookup yields CDR1 SGHRS and CDR2 YFSETQ. J lost 6 bases, V lost 5 bases, and 7 bases had no gene match. DNA for the CDR3: TGCGCCAGCAGTCTTAAAGGGGGCTCTGAAGCTTTCTTT. Translating it yields CASSLKGGSEAFF.